This is a list of T cell receptor beta chains from one sample in a study of CD8 T cells in Susac syndrome. Via MiXCR, TCRdb re-called the immunoSEQ multiplex PCR reads, giving one row per CDR3 protein. The data show about 53,000 distinct CDR3 sequences, approximately 95% seen once. The sequenced sample was CD8+ T cells from PBMCs. The receptors here all came from a human donor with Susac syndrome. Each CDR3 is given with its conserved first and last residue. The D gene is left open where the match is weak. Expanded clones are given a class, and other clones once, few, many or no size at all.

j_gene | v_gene | abundance | d_gene | CDR3nt | CDR3aa
TRBJ2-5 | TRBV4-2 | NA | TRBD2 | TGTGCCAGCAGCCAAAATAGCGGGGGGGCCGAGACCCAGTACTTC | CASSQNSGGAETQYF
TRBJ2-5 | TRBV20-1 | NA | NA | TGCAGTGCTAGAAAGTGGGAGCAAGAGACCCAGTACTTC | CSARKWEQETQYF
TRBJ2-6 | TRBV27 | NA | NA | TGTGCCAGCAGTTTATATTCTGGGGCCAACGTCCTGACTTTC | CASSLYSGANVLTF
TRBJ2-2 | TRBV7-3 | NA | NA | TGTGCCAGCAGCTCCCAAGCGGGGGACAGCTCGTCTCCCGGGGAGCTGTTTTTT | CASSSQAGDSSSPGELFF
TRBJ1-1 | TRBV12-3/TRBV12-4 | NA | NA | TGTGCCAGCAGTTTAAGCGGGAACACTGAAGCTTTCTTT | CASSLSGNTEAFF
TRBJ2-2 | TRBV5-1 | NA | NA | TGCGCCAGCAGTACCTCTTCATGGGGGTCGTTTGGCACCGGGGAGCTGTTTTTT | CASSTSSWGSFGTGELFF
TRBJ1-1 | TRBV9 | once | NA | TGTGCCAGCAGCCCAGATAACCCGGGACAAGAAGCTTTCTTT | CASSPDNPGQEAFF
TRBJ2-1 | TRBV20-1 | NA | NA | TGCAGTGCTAGTCTCCTGGGGTGGTCCTACAATGAGCAGTTCTTC | CSASLLGWSYNEQFF
TRBJ2-3 | TRBV30 | NA | NA | TGTGCCTGGAGTGTACAAAGATTTTCTACGCAGTATTTT | CAWSVQRFSTQYF
TRBJ1-1 | TRBV6-6 | NA | NA | TGTGCCAGCAGTTACTCGGACACAGGGCGAGAAGCTTTCTTT | CASSYSDTGREAFF
TRBJ2-1 | TRBV20-1 | NA | TRBD2 | TGCAGTGCTAGAGATCGGGAACTTAGCGGGGCCCCGCTAGAGCAGTTCTTC | CSARDRELSGAPLEQFF
TRBJ2-1 | TRBV7-2 | NA | NA | TGTGCCAGCAGCTTACTTGGCCTGAGCTCCTACAATGAGCAGTTCTTC | CASSLLGLSSYNEQFF
TRBJ2-2 | TRBV12-3/TRBV12-4 | NA | TRBD2 | TGTGCCAGCAGAGGACTAGCGGGGGTAGGGTCCGGGGAGCTGTTTTTT | CASRGLAGVGSGELFF
TRBJ2-6 | TRBV6-1 | NA | TRBD1 | TGTGCCAGCAGTGCCAACAGGGGGGCCTTCTCTGGGGCCAACGTCCTGACTTTC | CASSANRGAFSGANVLTF
TRBJ2-3 | TRBV5-6 | once | NA | TGTGCCAGCAGCTTGGCGTCAAGGGGAGATACGCAGTATTTT | CASSLASRGDTQYF
TRBJ1-5 | TRBV19 | NA | NA | TGTGCCAGTAGTATCACCAGCGGAGACAATCAGCCCCAGCATTTT | CASSITSGDNQPQHF
TRBJ2-1 | TRBV27 | NA | TRBD2 | TGTGCCAGCAGTTTGGGACTAGCAGATAATGAGCAGTTCTTC | CASSLGLADNEQFF
TRBJ1-5 | TRBV2 | NA | NA | TGTGCCAGCAGTGCCAGGGTCAGCAATCAGCCCCAGCATTTT | CASSARVSNQPQHF
TRBJ2-5 | TRBV7-9 | NA | TRBD2 | TGTGCCAGCAGCTTCAAGACTAGCTCCTACCAAGAGACCCAGTACTTC | CASSFKTSSYQETQYF
TRBJ1-5 | TRBV15 | NA | NA | TGTGCCACCAGCGTCTCCCACGAGGGCAGAAAAGGTCAGCCCCAGCATTTT | CATSVSHEGRKGQPQHF
TRBJ2-5 | TRBV11-2 | NA | NA | TGTGCCAGCAGCTTAGCTCTGGGATCGACCCAGTACTTC | CASSLALGSTQYF
TRBJ1-4 | TRBV6-5 | NA | TRBD1 | TGTGCCAGCAGTTACTCCGGGACAGGGGTCCGAAAACTGTTTTTT | CASSYSGTGVRKLFF
TRBJ2-1 | TRBV6-1 | NA | TRBD1 | TGTGCCAGCACCGGGACAGGGATCAATGAGCAGTTCTTC | CASTGTGINEQFF
TRBJ2-7 | TRBV12-3/TRBV12-4 | once | NA | TGTGCCAGCAGTTTTGGCGGTTCGGACTCCTACGAGCAGTACTTC | CASSFGGSDSYEQYF
TRBJ1-3 | TRBV5-1 | NA | TRBD1 | TGCGCCAGCAGCGTGGGACAGGGCCTAGACACCATATATTTT | CASSVGQGLDTIYF
TRBJ1-2 | TRBV13 | NA | NA | TGTGCCAGCAGCCCCACCGGGAGGCAGGGCTACACCTTC | CASSPTGRQGYTF
TRBJ1-2 | TRBV14 | NA | TRBD1 | TGTGCCAGCAGCCCCCGGGACAGGGCTTATGGCTACACCTTC | CASSPRDRAYGYTF
TRBJ2-5 | TRBV4-1 | NA | TRBD2 | TGCGCCAGCAGCCAAGCCCCCGCGGGGGAAGAGACCCAGTACTTC | CASSQAPAGEETQYF
TRBJ2-1 | TRBV10-3 | NA | NA | TGTGCCATCAAGGGGGTTACGTACAATGAGCAGTTCTTC | CAIKGVTYNEQFF
TRBJ2-1 | TRBV9 | few | NA | TGTGCCAGCAGCGTAGGCGAGACAGAGCAGTTCTTC | CASSVGETEQFF
TRBJ2-2 | TRBV29-1 | NA | NA | TGCAGCGTTGTACCTGACACGAACACCGGGGAGCTGTTTTTT | CSVVPDTNTGELFF
TRBJ2-2 | TRBV4-3 | NA | NA | TGCGCCAGCAGCCAGGGGACTAACACCGGGGAGCTGTTTTTT | CASSQGTNTGELFF
TRBJ1-5 | TRBV23-1 | NA | NA | TGCGCCAGCAGTCGGGCATATGAGGCCTGCAATCAGCCCCAGCATTTT | CASSRAYEACNQPQHF
TRBJ2-1 | TRBV5-1 | NA | NA | TGCGCCAGCAGCTTGGAACTCTACAATGAGCAGTTCTTC | CASSLELYNEQFF
TRBJ2-1 | TRBV12-3/TRBV12-4 | NA | TRBD2 | TGTGCCAGCAGAGCGGGGGGCTTCAATGAGCAGTTCTTC | CASRAGGFNEQFF
TRBJ2-3 | TRBV12-3/TRBV12-4 | NA | TRBD2 | TGTGCCAGCAGCCAAATACTAGCGGACACAGATACGCAGTATTTT | CASSQILADTDTQYF
TRBJ1-3 | TRBV27 | NA | NA | TGTGCCAGCAGGGCAGGGACTGGAAACACCATATATTTT | CASRAGTGNTIYF
TRBJ1-1 | TRBV6-6 | once | NA | TGTGCCAGCAGTTACAACTCGGGTGGAAACACTGAAGCTTTCTTT | CASSYNSGGNTEAFF
TRBJ1-1 | TRBV20-1 | NA | NA | TGCAGTGCTAACACCTTCACAGGGTGGGGGATGAACACTGAAGCTTTCTTT | CSANTFTGWGMNTEAFF
TRBJ2-3 | TRBV20-1 | NA | NA | TGCAGTGCTAGAGATTGGTCCACAGATACGCAGTATTTT | CSARDWSTDTQYF
TRBJ2-7 | TRBV29-1 | NA | NA | TGCAGCGTTGTCTACCCAGAGAGATCCTACGAGCAGTACTTC | CSVVYPERSYEQYF
TRBJ1-2 | TRBV2 | NA | NA | TGTGCCAGCAGTGAAGAAGGGGCCGGCTACACCTTC | CASSEEGAGYTF
TRBJ2-6 | TRBV7-2 | few | TRBD1 | TGTGCCAGCAGCTCACAGGGGGCAACCTCTGGGGCCAACGTCCTGACTTTC | CASSSQGATSGANVLTF
TRBJ2-1 | TRBV29-1 | NA | NA | TGCAGCGTTGAAGATACAGGGAGGACCTACAATGAGCAGTTCTTC | CSVEDTGRTYNEQFF
TRBJ2-7 | TRBV7-9 | NA | TRBD1 | TGTGCCAGCAGCTTAGGGGACAGGGGGACCTACGAGCAGTACTTC | CASSLGDRGTYEQYF
TRBJ2-1 | TRBV30 | NA | NA | TGTGCCTGGAGTGTAGTTTACAATGAGCAGTTCTTC | CAWSVVYNEQFF
TRBJ2-7 | TRBV2 | NA | NA | TGTGCCAGCAGTGAAGTAAAGCGAACCTACGAGCAGTACTTC | CASSEVKRTYEQYF
TRBJ2-3 | TRBV7-6 | NA | NA | TGTGCCAGCAGGGGGATCACAGATACGCAGTATTTT | CASRGITDTQYF
TRBJ2-7 | TRBV7-7 | NA | TRBD1 | TGTGCTAGCAGCTTGCGACAGGGGAACTACGAGCAGTACTTC | CASSLRQGNYEQYF